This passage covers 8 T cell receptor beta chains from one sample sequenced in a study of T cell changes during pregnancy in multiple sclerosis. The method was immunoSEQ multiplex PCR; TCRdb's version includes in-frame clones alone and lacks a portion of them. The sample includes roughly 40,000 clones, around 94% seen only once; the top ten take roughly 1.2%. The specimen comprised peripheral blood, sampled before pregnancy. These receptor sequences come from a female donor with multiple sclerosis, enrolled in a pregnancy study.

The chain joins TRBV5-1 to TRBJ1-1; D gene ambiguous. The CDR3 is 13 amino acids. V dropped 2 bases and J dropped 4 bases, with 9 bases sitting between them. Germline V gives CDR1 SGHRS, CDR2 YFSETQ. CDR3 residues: CASSLRRGTEAFF. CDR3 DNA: TGCGCCAGCAGCTTACGTAGAGGCACTGAAGCTTTCTTT.

CDR3 sequence (DNA): TGTGCCAGCAGACGGGGGGGGTACGGATGGAGTGAGCAGTTCTTC. As protein: CASRRGGYGWSEQFF. V is TRBV6-5 and J is TRBJ2-1, with 8 bases aligning to TRBD2. Trimming removed 6 bases from V and 9 bases from J; junction bases left unmatched: 13. Per germline, CDR1 MNHEY and CDR2 SVGAGI. This CDR3 region has 15 residues.

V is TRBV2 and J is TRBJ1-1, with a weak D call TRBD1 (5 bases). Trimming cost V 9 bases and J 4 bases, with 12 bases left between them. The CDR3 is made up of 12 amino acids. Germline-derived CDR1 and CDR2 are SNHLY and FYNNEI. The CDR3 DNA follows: TGTGCCAGTGGGGCCTATGGCACTGAAGCTTTCTTT. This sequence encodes CASGAYGTEAFF.

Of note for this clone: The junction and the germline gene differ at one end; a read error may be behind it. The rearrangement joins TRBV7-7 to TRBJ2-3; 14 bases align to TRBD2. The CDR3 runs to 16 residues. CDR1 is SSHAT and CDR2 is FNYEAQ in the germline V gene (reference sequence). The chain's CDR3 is CASSLGLAGAQDTQYF. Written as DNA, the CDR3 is TGTGCTAGCAGCTTGGGACTAGCGGGGGCTCAAGATACGCAGTATTTT.

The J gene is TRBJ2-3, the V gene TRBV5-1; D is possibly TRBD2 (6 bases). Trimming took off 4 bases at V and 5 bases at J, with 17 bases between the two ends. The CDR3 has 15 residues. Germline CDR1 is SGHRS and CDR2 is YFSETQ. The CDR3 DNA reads TGCGCCAGCAGCGGATTGGCGGGAAGTCGAGATACGCAGTATTTT. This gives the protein CASSGLAGSRDTQYF.

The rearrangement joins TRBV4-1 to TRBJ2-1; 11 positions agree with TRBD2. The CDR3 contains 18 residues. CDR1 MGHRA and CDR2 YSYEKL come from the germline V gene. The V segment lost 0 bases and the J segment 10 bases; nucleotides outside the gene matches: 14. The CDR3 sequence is CASSQEDPSIAGGGEQFF. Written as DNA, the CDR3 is TGCGCCAGCAGCCAAGAAGACCCGTCAATAGCGGGAGGGGGGGAGCAGTTCTTC.

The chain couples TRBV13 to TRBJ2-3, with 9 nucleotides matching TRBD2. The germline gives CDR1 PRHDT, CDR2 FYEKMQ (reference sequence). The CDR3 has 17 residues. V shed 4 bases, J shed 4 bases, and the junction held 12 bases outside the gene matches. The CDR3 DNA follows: TGTGCCAGCAGCTCTCCTTTAGCGGGAGTGGTGGCAGATACGCAGTATTTT. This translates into CASSSPLAGVVADTQYF. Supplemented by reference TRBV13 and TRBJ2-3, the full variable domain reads AAGVIQSPRHLIKEKRETATLKCYPIPRHDTVYWYQQGPGQDPQFLISFYEKMQSDKGSIPDRFSAQQFSDYHSELNMSSLELGDSALYFCASSSPLAGVVADTQYFGPGTRLTVL.

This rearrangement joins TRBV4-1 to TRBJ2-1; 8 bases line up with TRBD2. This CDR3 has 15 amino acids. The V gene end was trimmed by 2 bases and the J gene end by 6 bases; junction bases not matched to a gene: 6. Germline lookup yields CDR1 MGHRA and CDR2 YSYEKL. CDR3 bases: TGCGCCAGCAGCCAAAGGACTAGCCCGCTCAATGAGCAGTTCTTC. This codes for CASSQRTSPLNEQFF.